This entry lists 8 T cell receptor beta chains sequenced from one sample in a study of blood T cell repertoires in COVID-19. Sequencing was performed with immunoSEQ multiplex PCR; in TCRdb, only in-frame clones are kept and a portion is missing. The table shows a few hundred thousand clones, with about 86% occurring only once. Sequencing input: peripheral blood. These receptors were taken from a woman aged 60-75 years with acute or convalescent COVID-19.

The chain joins TRBV30 to TRBJ1-3; no reliable D call. Germline V lookup: CDR1 GTSNPN, CDR2 SVGIG (reference sequence). This CDR3 has 14 amino acids. The germline V and J ends were trimmed by 8 bases and 4 bases, with 18 bases remaining between them. The CDR3 is CAAKRDLDGNTIYF. In DNA, the CDR3 is TGTGCCGCCAAGAGGGATTTGGACGGAAACACCATATATTTT. Full variable domain (remainder filled in from reference TRBV30 and TRBJ1-3): SQTIHQWPATLVQPVGSPLSLECTVEGTSNPNLYWYRQAAGRGLQLLFYSVGIGQISSEVPQNLSASRPQDRQFILSSKKLLLSDSGFYLCAAKRDLDGNTIYFGEGSWLTVV.

The J gene is TRBJ1-5, the V gene TRBV30, with D possibly matching TRBD1 (6 bases). The V gene's germline CDR1 is GTSNPN and CDR2 SVGIG (reference sequence). V gave up 0 bases and J gave up 7 bases, with 19 bases separating them. The CDR3 runs to 16 residues. Here the CDR3 reads CAWSVHRGGNLQPQHF. CDR3 DNA sequence: TGTGCCTGGAGTGTACATAGGGGGGGGAACTTACAGCCCCAGCATTTT.

The rearrangement joins TRBV11-2 to TRBJ2-3, with TRBD2 matching over 11 bases. CDR1 and CDR2 from the germline V gene are SGHAT and FQNNGV. J gave up 2 bases and V 5 bases, and 9 bases lay outside the gene matches. The CDR3 has 17 amino acids. CDR3 residues: CASSGVSGGEVTDTQYF. The CDR3 DNA sequence: TGTGCCAGCAGCGGTGTTAGCGGGGGGGAAGTCACAGATACGCAGTATTTT. Using reference TRBV11-2 and TRBJ2-3 for the parts outside the CDR3, the full variable domain is EAGVAQSPRYKIIEKRQSVAFWCNPISGHATLYWYQQILGQGPKLLIQFQNNGVVDDSQLPKDRFSAERLKGVDSTLKIQPAKLEDSAVYLCASSGVSGGEVTDTQYFGPGTRLTVL.

The V and J genes are TRBV13 and TRBJ1-5; the D gene is possibly TRBD1 (5 bases). Trimming pared 5 bases from V and 6 bases from J, leaving 11 bases between. Germline V gene lookup returns CDR1 PRHDT and CDR2 FYEKMQ (reference sequence). The CDR3 covers 13 residues. CDR3 sequence reads: CASSTGLGQPQHF. The DNA for the CDR3 is TGTGCCAGCAGCACAGGTTTAGGTCAGCCCCAGCATTTT.

This clone has more than one count but fewer than ten. The chain uses TRBV30 and TRBJ2-4, with TRBD1 as a possible D gene (6 bases). V dropped 5 bases and J dropped 0 bases, with 14 bases sitting between them. The CDR3 runs to 15 residues. CDR1 GTSNPN and CDR2 SVGIG come from the germline V gene (reference sequence). This chain's CDR3 is CAWAQGNLAKNIQYF. The CDR3 DNA follows: TGTGCCTGGGCACAGGGTAATCTAGCCAAAAACATTCAGTACTTC.

As DNA, the CDR3 is TGTGCCAGCAGTTTGTTAGGGGGACGGGATGAAAAACTGTTTTTT. It specifies CASSLLGGRDEKLFF. This rearrangement joins TRBV27 to TRBJ1-4, with TRBD1 as a possible D gene (6 bases). V was pared by 3 bases and J by 6 bases, with 14 bases between. Germline loops: CDR1 MNHEY, CDR2 SMNVEV (reference sequence). The CDR3 totals 15 residues.

V and J are TRBV5-1 and TRBJ2-5, with 7 bases that match TRBD1. This CDR3 is built from 16 residues. After removal of 0 bases from V and 3 bases from J, the junction contained 8 bases not matched to a gene. CDR1 is SGHRS and CDR2 is YFSETQ in the germline V gene. CDR3 in amino acids: CASSLGDSFIEETQYF. The CDR3 coding sequence is TGCGCCAGCAGCTTGGGGGACAGCTTCATAGAAGAGACCCAGTACTTC. Using reference TRBV5-1 and TRBJ2-5 for the parts outside the CDR3, the full variable domain is KAGVTQTPRYLIKTRGQQVTLSCSPISGHRSVSWYQQTPGQGLQFLFEYFSETQRNKGNFPGRFSGRQFSNSRSEMNVSTLELGDSALYLCASSLGDSFIEETQYFGPGTRLLVL.

The V gene is TRBV28, the J gene TRBJ2-1; possible D gene TRBD2, 6 bases. Germline values: CDR1 MDHEN, CDR2 SYDVKM. This CDR3 contains 16 residues. V was shortened by 5 bases and J by 0 bases, with 14 bases between the two germline ends. The CDR3 nucleotides are TGTGCCAGCAGTAACACGGGGGAACCCTCCTACAATGAGCAGTTCTTC. This codes for CASSNTGEPSYNEQFF.